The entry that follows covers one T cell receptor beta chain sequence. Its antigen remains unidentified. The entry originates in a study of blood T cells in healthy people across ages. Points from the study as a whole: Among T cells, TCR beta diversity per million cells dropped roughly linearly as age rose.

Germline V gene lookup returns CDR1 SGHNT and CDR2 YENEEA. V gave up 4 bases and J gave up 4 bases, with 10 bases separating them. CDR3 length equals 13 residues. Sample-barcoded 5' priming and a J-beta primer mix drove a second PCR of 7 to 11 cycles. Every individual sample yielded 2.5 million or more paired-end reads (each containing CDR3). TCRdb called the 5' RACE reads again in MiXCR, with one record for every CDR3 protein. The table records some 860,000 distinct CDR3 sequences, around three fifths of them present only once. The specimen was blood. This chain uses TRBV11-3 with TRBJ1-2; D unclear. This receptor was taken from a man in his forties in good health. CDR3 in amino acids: CASSSPGGYGYTF. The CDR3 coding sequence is TGTGCCAGCAGCTCTCCAGGAGGCTATGGCTACACCTTC.